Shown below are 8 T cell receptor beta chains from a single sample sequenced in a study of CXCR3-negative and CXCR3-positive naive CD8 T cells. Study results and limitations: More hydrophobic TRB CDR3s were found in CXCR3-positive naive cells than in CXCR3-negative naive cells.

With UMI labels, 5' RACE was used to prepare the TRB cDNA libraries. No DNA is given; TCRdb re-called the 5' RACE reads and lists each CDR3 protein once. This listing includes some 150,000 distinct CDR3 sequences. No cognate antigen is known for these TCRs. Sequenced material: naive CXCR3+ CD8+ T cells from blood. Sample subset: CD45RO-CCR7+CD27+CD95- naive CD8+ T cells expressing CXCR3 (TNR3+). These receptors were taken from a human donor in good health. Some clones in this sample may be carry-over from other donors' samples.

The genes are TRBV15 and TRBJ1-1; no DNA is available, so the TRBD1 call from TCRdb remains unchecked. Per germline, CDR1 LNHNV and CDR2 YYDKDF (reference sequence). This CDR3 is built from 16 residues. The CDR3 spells CATSRDPSGLNTEAFF.

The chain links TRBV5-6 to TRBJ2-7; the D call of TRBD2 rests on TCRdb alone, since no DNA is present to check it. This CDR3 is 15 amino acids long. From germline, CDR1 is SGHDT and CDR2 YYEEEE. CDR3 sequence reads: CASSLVLAGDWEQYF.

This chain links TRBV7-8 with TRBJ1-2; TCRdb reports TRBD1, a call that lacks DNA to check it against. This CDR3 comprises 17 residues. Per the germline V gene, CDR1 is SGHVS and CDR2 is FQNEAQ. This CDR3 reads CASSPRGQDFVVYGYTF. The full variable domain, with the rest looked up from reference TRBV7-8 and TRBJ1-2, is GAGVSQSPRYKVAKRGQDVALRCDPISGHVSLFWYQQALGQGPEFLTYFQNEAQLDKSGLPSDRFFAERPEGSVSTLKIQRTQQEDSAVYLCASSPRGQDFVVYGYTFGSGTRLTVV.

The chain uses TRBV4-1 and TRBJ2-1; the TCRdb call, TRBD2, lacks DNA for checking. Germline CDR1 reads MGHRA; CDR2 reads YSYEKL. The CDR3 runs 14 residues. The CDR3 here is CASRGLAGYNEQFF.

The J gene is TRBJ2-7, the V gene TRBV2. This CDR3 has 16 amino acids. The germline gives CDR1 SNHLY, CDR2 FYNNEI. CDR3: CASSDYRGGVNYEQYF.

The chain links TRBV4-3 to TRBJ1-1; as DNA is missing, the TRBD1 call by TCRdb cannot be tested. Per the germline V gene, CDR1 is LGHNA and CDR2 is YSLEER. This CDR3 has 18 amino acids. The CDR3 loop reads CASSQDLWGETGYTEAFF.

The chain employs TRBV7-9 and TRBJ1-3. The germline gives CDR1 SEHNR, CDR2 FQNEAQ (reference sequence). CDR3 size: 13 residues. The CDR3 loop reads CASSPPGGNTIYF.

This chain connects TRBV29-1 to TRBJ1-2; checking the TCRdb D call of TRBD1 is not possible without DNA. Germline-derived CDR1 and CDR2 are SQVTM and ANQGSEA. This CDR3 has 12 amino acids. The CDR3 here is CSGDTGDGGYTF.